This is a list of T cell receptor beta chains from one sample in a study of T cells in Graves' hyperthyroidism and ophthalmopathy. TCRdb fed the multiplex PCR reads into MiXCR, producing one record per CDR3 protein. The sample has fewer than 450,000 distinct CDR3 sequences, around 20% seen once. Sequencing used blood. The receptors stem from a man between 18 and 29 years old with Graves' ophthalmopathy. CDR3s include the opening cysteine and the closing phenylalanine or tryptophan. A D gene is named only where the DNA matches it firmly. Part of the rows lack a size; the others show once, few, many or a class for expanded clones.

v_call	clone_size	d_call	j_call	cdr3_nt	cdr3_aa
TRBV7-9	few	.	TRBJ2-1	TGTGCCAGCAGCTTTAGTTTTCCCCCCAAGGACAGGTTCTTC	CASSFSFPPKDRFF
TRBV5-1	many	TRBD1	TRBJ2-2	TGCGCCAGCAGCCAGCGACAGGGGTTGAACACCGGGGAGCTGTTTTTT	CASSQRQGLNTGELFF
TRBV18	few	TRBD1	TRBJ2-1	TGTGCCAGCTCACCACCGGCAGGGGGCGGTGAGCAGTTCTTC	CASSPPAGGGEQFF
TRBV28	many	.	TRBJ1-4	TGTGCCAGCACCCTCCAGGGACGGGTTGGCGGTGAAAAACTGTTTTTT	CASTLQGRVGGEKLFF
TRBV14	.	TRBD1	TRBJ1-2	TGTGCCAGCAGCCTAAGATCGCCCGGGACAGCGAACTATGGCTACACCTTC	CASSLRSPGTANYGYTF
TRBV5-8	.	TRBD2	TRBJ2-5	TGTGCCAGCAGCTCATTGGGGGGGGAGGCAGAAGAGACCCAGTGCTTC	CASSSLGGEAEETQCF
TRBV4-1	.	TRBD2	TRBJ2-7	TGCGCCAGCAGCCAAGAGCTAGCGGGAACCTACGAGCAGTACTTC	CASSQELAGTYEQYF
TRBV12-3/TRBV12-4	.	.	TRBJ1-4	TGTGCCAGCAGTTTATGGGGGGATGGTGAAAAACTGTTTTTT	CASSLWGDGEKLFF
TRBV4-1	.	.	TRBJ1-1	TGCGCCAGCAGCCTTATAGGGGGGAGGCCTGAAGCTTTCTTT	CASSLIGGRPEAFF
TRBV6-1	many	TRBD1	TRBJ1-5	TGTGCCAGCAAGGGACAGGAATGGTTCAGCAATCAGCCCCAGCATTTT	CASKGQEWFSNQPQHF
TRBV12-3/TRBV12-4	.	TRBD1	TRBJ2-5	TGTGCCAGCAAAGACCGGGACAGCCAAGAGACCCAGTACTTC	CASKDRDSQETQYF
TRBV12-3/TRBV12-4	many	TRBD1	TRBJ1-2	TGTGCCAGCAGTGACAGGGGACTGGGTTATGGCTACACCTTC	CASSDRGLGYGYTF
TRBV7-9	many	.	TRBJ1-1	TGTGCCAGCAGCTTGCCCTGGACCGGGCCGGTTAAGAACACTGAAGCTTTCTTT	CASSLPWTGPVKNTEAFF
TRBV2	few	.	TRBJ2-1	TGTGCCAGTGTCACGGGCGGCTCTTCCCCGCAGTTCTTC	CASVTGGSSPQFF
TRBV9	.	.	TRBJ1-6	TGTGCCAGCAGCGTAGCCTCCAGGACTAATTCACCCCTCCACTTT	CASSVASRTNSPLHF
TRBV6-1	many	TRBD1	TRBJ1-4	TGTGCCAGCAGTGACTGGACAGGGCAGGATGAAAAACTGTTTTTT	CASSDWTGQDEKLFF
TRBV15	.	.	TRBJ1-3	TGTGCCACCAGCAGAGGTACGAAGGCTGGAAACACCATATATTTT	CATSRGTKAGNTIYF
TRBV4-1	few	.	TRBJ1-1	TGCGCCAGCAGCCAAGGGGCGGTGCCCACTGAAGCTTTCTTT	CASSQGAVPTEAFF
TRBV10-1	many	.	TRBJ1-1	TGCGCCAGCAGTGAGTCGCAGTTTTTCAGTGAAGCTTTCTTT	CASSESQFFSEAFF
TRBV11-2	few	.	TRBJ2-2	TGTGCCAGCAGCTTAAGGGGTTTCTCCGGGGAGCTGTTTTTT	CASSLRGFSGELFF
TRBV11-3	.	TRBD2	TRBJ2-1	TGTGCCAGCAGCTTTTCTAGCGGGGGTTACAATGAGCAGTTCTTC	CASSFSSGGYNEQFF
TRBV28	.	TRBD1	TRBJ2-2	TGTGCCAGCAGTCGCCCCGGGACAGGGGAGACCGGGGAGCTGTTTTTT	CASSRPGTGETGELFF
TRBV28	.	.	TRBJ2-5	TGTGCCAGCAGTTCTCTGTTGGAGACCCAGTACTTC	CASSSLLETQYF
TRBV20-1	many	.	TRBJ1-6	TGCAGTGCCGAGGGAGGGCATAATTCACCCCTCCACTTT	CSAEGGHNSPLHF
TRBV7-2	many	TRBD1	TRBJ1-2	TGTGCCAGCAGCTTAGTTGCGGGACAGAGTGGCTACACCTTC	CASSLVAGQSGYTF
TRBV5-1	.	.	TRBJ2-3	TGCGCCAGCAGCTCAGGGACACTCACAGATACGCAGTATTTT	CASSSGTLTDTQYF
TRBV12-3/TRBV12-4	once	.	TRBJ1-4	TGTGCCAGCAGTTTGATCGGGGGGATGGAAGAAAATCCGGTTGTTAATGAAAAACTGTTTTTT	CASSLIGGMEENPVVNEKLFF
TRBV12-3/TRBV12-4	.	TRBD2	TRBJ2-7	TGTGCCAGCAGTCGTTCGGGGGGGACCGGGGAGCAGTACTTC	CASSRSGGTGEQYF
TRBV2	many	TRBD1	TRBJ2-1	TGTGCCAGCATCGGACAGGGGAGATTCCACAATGAGCAGTTCTTC	CASIGQGRFHNEQFF
TRBV5-1	many	.	TRBJ1-5	TGCGCCAGCAGGTGGGGCGGTGATAGCAATCAGCCCCAGCATTTT	CASRWGGDSNQPQHF
TRBV29-1	few	.	TRBJ1-3	TGCAGCGTCGTGGGGGGCCCTAACTCTGGAAACACCATATATTTT	CSVVGGPNSGNTIYF
TRBV6-1	few	.	TRBJ2-5	TGTGCCAGCGTTCCACCCTTTTATAGTCAAGAGACCCAGTACTTC	CASVPPFYSQETQYF
TRBV6-1	many	.	TRBJ1-2	TGTGCCAGCAGTGAATCGGGGGTTATCATATATGGCTACACCTTC	CASSESGVIIYGYTF
TRBV5-1	many	.	TRBJ2-6	TGCGCCAGCAGCTTGGGACGGACTGGCTCTGGGGCCAACGTCCTGACTTTC	CASSLGRTGSGANVLTF
TRBV10-2	few	.	TRBJ2-2	TGCGCCAGCAACCCAGGAAACACCGGGGAGCTGTTTTTT	CASNPGNTGELFF
TRBV15	.	.	TRBJ2-7	TGTGCCACCAGCAGAGATGCATATGGGGGCCGAAAGCAGTACTTC	CATSRDAYGGRKQYF
TRBV12-3/TRBV12-4	many	TRBD1	TRBJ1-1	TGTGCCAGCTTCCCTAAGGGGGCCAGCACTGAAGCTTTCTTT	CASFPKGASTEAFF
TRBV2	many	TRBD1	TRBJ1-2	TGTGCCAGCAGAGAACCCAGCGCACAGGGGGCTTGGGGCTACACCTTC	CASREPSAQGAWGYTF
TRBV2	many	.	TRBJ1-1	TGTGCCAGCAGCAACTCATGGGGAGCTTTCTTT	CASSNSWGAFF
TRBV28	many	.	TRBJ2-7	TGTGCCAGCAGTCCCTCTAGGAGCTCCTACGAGCAGTACTTC	CASSPSRSSYEQYF
TRBV19	.	.	TRBJ1-3	TGTGCCAGTAGTTCAACAGGGTCGTCGAACACCATATATTTT	CASSSTGSSNTIYF
TRBV7-2	.	TRBD2	TRBJ2-1	TGTGCCAGCAGCTTTGCACTACTAGCGGGGATCTACAATGAGCAGTTCTTC	CASSFALLAGIYNEQFF
TRBV7-9	.	TRBD2	TRBJ2-5	TGTGCCAGCAGTCGGGACTCTAGCGGGGGTCTGGAGACCCAGTACTTC	CASSRDSSGGLETQYF
TRBV5-1	many	TRBD1	TRBJ2-5	TGCGCCAGCAGCTTGGGGGACAGACAAGAGACCCAGTACTTC	CASSLGDRQETQYF
TRBV3-1	many	.	TRBJ2-3	TGTGCCAGCAGCCAAGAAGGTTGGGGCACAGATACGCAGTATTTT	CASSQEGWGTDTQYF
TRBV28	few	.	TRBJ2-2	TGTGCCAGCAGTTCCCCCTTGACACTCAGGACTGCAAACAGGGCCGGGGAGCTGTTTTTT	CASSSPLTLRTANRAGELFF
TRBV20-1	many	TRBD2	TRBJ2-5	TGCAGTGTTCCCAGACTAGCGGGGGAAGAGACCCAGTACTTC	CSVPRLAGEETQYF
TRBV15	many	.	TRBJ2-7	TGTGCCACCAGCAGAGATCGGCAGGGAGTCCCCTACGAGCAGTACTTC	CATSRDRQGVPYEQYF
TRBV20-1	.	TRBD1	TRBJ2-7	TGCAGCGGGACAGGGGAAACCTACGAGCAGTACTTC	CSGTGETYEQYF
TRBV2	many	.	TRBJ2-1	TGTGCCAGCAGTGAAGAAGAGGGGAAGGCTCAGTTCTTC	CASSEEEGKAQFF
TRBV5-1	many	.	TRBJ1-1	TGCGCCAGCAGCGAAGACAGCAACCGGAACACTGAAGCTTTCTTT	CASSEDSNRNTEAFF
TRBV4-1	.	.	TRBJ2-7	TGCGCCAGCAGCCAAGTATCCAGCGAGCAGTACTTC	CASSQVSSEQYF
TRBV12-3/TRBV12-4	.	.	TRBJ2-3	TGTGCCAGCAGTTGGGGGACATCAGATACGCAGTATTTT	CASSWGTSDTQYF
TRBV28	many	TRBD1	TRBJ2-7	TGTGCCAGCAGTTCCTGGACAGGCGCCTACGAGCAGTACTTC	CASSSWTGAYEQYF
TRBV7-8	many	TRBD2	TRBJ2-1	TGTGCCAGCAGCTTAGTGGGGGGGTACAATGAGCAGTTCTTC	CASSLVGGYNEQFF